One and the same sample provided the 31 T cell receptor beta chains below, sequenced in a study of blood T cell repertoires in COVID-19. TCRdb's copy holds only in-frame clones and misses some; the assay was immunoSEQ multiplex PCR. The sample records fewer than 200,000 clones, 84% being singletons. Sample: peripheral blood. Receptors were obtained from a man aged 35-49 years who had recovered from COVID-19.

This clone was recorded only once. The V call is TRBV25-1, the J call TRBJ2-1, with 7 bases identical to TRBD2. CDR1 is MGHDK, CDR2 SYGVNS, per germline. This CDR3 spans 14 amino acids. Losses at the gene ends were 3 bases for V and 9 bases for J; bases not matched to a gene: 8. Here the CDR3 DNA reads TGTGCCAGCAGTGACAATTTGGGGGGGTTTGAGCAGTTCTTC. Translated, it gives CASSDNLGGFEQFF.

This chain uses TRBV3-1 (or the pseudogene TRBV3-2) with TRBJ1-4; maybe TRBD1 (6 bases). The CDR3 loop spans 12 amino acids. Trimming removed 0 bases from V and 15 bases from J, with 11 bases in between. CDR1 is LGHDT, CDR2 YNNKEL, per germline (reference sequence). The CDR3 is CASSQDRGHLFF. The DNA of the CDR3 is TGTGCCAGCAGCCAAGATAGGGGACACTTGTTTTTT.

This clone has just a few counts. The gene calls are TRBV4-2 and TRBJ2-1, with 12 bases lining up with TRBD2. The CDR3 consists of 17 residues. Germline CDR1 and CDR2: LGHNA and YNFKEQ. V shed 3 bases and J 4 bases; nucleotides not matched to a gene: 7. CDR3 coding DNA: TGTGCCAGCAGCCAGGCGCTTCTAGCGGGGGGGTACAATGAGCAGTTCTTC. This sequence encodes CASSQALLAGGYNEQFF.

About this clone itself: This CDR3 is also generated by other DNA sequences in the sample. This chain links TRBV2 with TRBJ1-6; D is undetermined. The V gene lost 6 bases and the J gene lost 7 bases, with 10 bases spanning the gap. The CDR3 is made up of 13 amino acids. Germline-derived CDR1 and CDR2 are SNHLY and FYNNEI. Here the CDR3 DNA reads TGTGCCAGCAGCCGGGATTACAATTCACCCCTCCACTTT. This encodes CASSRDYNSPLHF. Variable domain in full (rest from reference TRBV2 and TRBJ1-6): EPEVTQTPSHQVTQMGQEVILRCVPISNHLYFYWYRQILGQKVEFLVSFYNNEISEKSEIFDDQFSVERPDGSNFTLKIRSTKLEDSAMYFCASSRDYNSPLHFGNGTRLTVT.

For this clone: A read error may produce the germline difference seen at one junction end. J is TRBJ2-3 and V is TRBV7-2, with 8 bases lining up with TRBD1. The CDR3 has 17 residues. Germline CDR1 SGHTA, CDR2 FQGNSA. The CDR3 loop reads CASSRLGQGASKDTQYF. CDR3 coding DNA: TGTGCCAGCAGCCGTCTAGGGCAGGGGGCGAGCAAAGATACGCAGTATTTT.

The chain is built from TRBV20-1 and TRBJ1-4; no firm D call. CDR3 length equals 11 residues. CDR1 and CDR2 (germline): DFQATT, SNEGSKA (reference sequence). The CDR3 DNA reads TGCTCGGCTGAGGAGGCTGAAAAACTGTTTTTT. Protein sequence: CSAEEAEKLFF.

The chain carries TRBV19 and TRBJ2-1, with a possible D match to TRBD2 (5 bases). CDR3 length equals 16 residues. V shed 5 bases and J shed 4 bases, with 18 bases lying between them. Germline V gives CDR1 LNHDA, CDR2 SQIVND (reference sequence). This CDR3 is CASSRTGNGIYNEQFF. Written as DNA, the CDR3 is TGTGCCAGTAGTCGGACTGGGAATGGGATATACAATGAGCAGTTCTTC.

The rearrangement joins TRBV4-2 to TRBJ2-7; D possibly corresponds to TRBD2 (5 bases). Germline V gene lookup returns CDR1 LGHNA and CDR2 YNFKEQ. The CDR3 covers 16 residues. V lost 0 bases, J lost 5 bases, and 17 bases lay in between. The CDR3 is CASSQDILARVHEQYF. CDR3 sequence (DNA): TGTGCCAGCAGCCAAGATATCCTAGCAAGGGTTCACGAGCAGTACTTC.

This clone was counted a few times. The chain joins TRBV12-5 to TRBJ1-6; 7 bases map to TRBD1. V lost 10 bases, J lost 8 bases, and 8 bases stayed unmatched. The length of the CDR3 is 13 residues. Germline-derived CDR1 and CDR2 are LGHNT and FRNRAP. The CDR3 region is CATQGGEDSPLHF. The CDR3, as DNA: TGTGCTACCCAAGGGGGCGAAGATTCACCCCTCCACTTT.

The rearrangement uses TRBV6-5 and TRBJ1-2, with 10 bases lining up with TRBD1. The CDR3 is made up of 15 amino acids. Germline CDR1 is MNHEY and CDR2 is SVGAGI. V trimming: 4 bases; J trimming: 4 bases; junction bases outside the gene matches: 6. The CDR3 loop reads CASSLTGGSIYGYTF. The CDR3 nucleotides are TGTGCCAGCAGTTTGACAGGGGGCTCTATCTATGGCTACACCTTC.

This clone was found a few times. The chain links TRBV10-3 to TRBJ1-1, with D maybe TRBD1 (6 bases). Per the germline V gene, CDR1 is ENHRY and CDR2 is SYGVKD. CDR3 length equals 11 residues. The V end was cut by 6 bases, the J end by 7 bases, with 9 bases between. The CDR3 here is CAISQGREAFF. DNA of the CDR3: TGTGCCATCAGCCAGGGGCGTGAAGCTTTCTTT.

The V call is TRBV13, the J call TRBJ1-1; D is possibly TRBD1 (6 bases). Germline CDR1 is PRHDT and CDR2 is FYEKMQ (reference sequence). The V end was cut by 2 bases, the J end by 0 bases, with 7 bases between. The CDR3 consists of 14 residues. This CDR3 is CASSLNRVNTEAFF. CDR3 in DNA: TGTGCCAGCAGCTTAAACAGGGTGAACACTGAAGCTTTCTTT.

The chain employs TRBV13 and TRBJ2-7; 11 bases map to TRBD2. V gave up 5 bases and J gave up 5 bases; unmatched junction bases: 8. This CDR3 has 15 amino acids. CDR1 is PRHDT, CDR2 FYEKMQ, per germline (reference sequence). CDR3 in amino acids: CASSRKGLAENEQYF. CDR3 nucleotides: TGTGCCAGCAGCCGAAAGGGACTAGCGGAGAACGAGCAGTACTTC.

The rearrangement links TRBV28 to TRBJ2-5; TRBD2 aligns across 10 bases. With V trimmed by 6 bases and J by 4 bases, 8 bases remained unmatched. This CDR3 has 15 residues. Germline values: CDR1 MDHEN, CDR2 SYDVKM. CDR3 DNA: TGTGCCAGCAGCTCGAGAGCGGGAGGGGCAGAGACCCAGTACTTC. This gives the protein CASSSRAGGAETQYF. The full variable domain, completed using reference TRBV28 and TRBJ2-5, is DVKVTQSSRYLVKRTGEKVFLECVQDMDHENMFWYRQDPGLGLRLIYFSYDVKMKEKGDIPEGYSVSREKKERFSLILESASTNQTSMYLCASSSRAGGAETQYFGPGTRLLVL.

This clone was detected once. The chain recombines TRBV7-8 with TRBJ2-1; 14 nucleotides agree with TRBD2. CDR3 length: 14 residues. The germline CDR1 and CDR2 sequences are SGHVS and FQNEAQ. V dropped 6 bases and J dropped 8; count of bases not matched to a gene: 3. DNA of the CDR3: TGTGCCAGCAGAATGGGACTAGCGGGAGATGAGCAGTTCTTC. As protein: CASRMGLAGDEQFF.

The chain recombines TRBV19 with TRBJ2-1; TRBD1 is a possible D gene (6 bases). V lost 7 bases and J 1 base, leaving 17 bases between the germline ends. Germline assignment: CDR1 LNHDA and CDR2 SQIVND (reference sequence). There are 16 residues in the CDR3. The CDR3: CASTTRQARSYNEQFF. CDR3 in DNA: TGTGCCAGTACCACCCGACAGGCTCGTTCCTACAATGAGCAGTTCTTC.

The CDR3 loop reads CASSLASGQEAFF. The CDR3 nucleotides read TGTGCCAGCAGCTTAGCGTCGGGACAGGAAGCTTTCTTT. V usage is TRBV7-8 and J usage is TRBJ1-1; TRBD1 aligns across 7 bases. CDR1 and CDR2 from the germline V gene are SGHVS and FQNEAQ. The CDR3 is 13 residues long. Unmatched junction bases numbered 3, after V lost 0 bases and J lost 8 bases.

This clone was recorded once. V and J are TRBV3-1 (or the pseudogene TRBV3-2) and TRBJ1-2; D might be TRBD1 (5 bases). The CDR3 runs to 17 residues. Germline V lookup: CDR1 LGHDT, CDR2 YNNKEL (reference sequence). V was cut by 2 bases and J by 5 bases, with 21 bases left in between. CDR3 coding DNA: TGTGCCAGCAGCCAAAATCCCCGACAGCCTACCAGGTATGGCTACACCTTC. This translates into CASSQNPRQPTRYGYTF.

This chain connects TRBV5-1 to TRBJ2-3; maybe TRBD1 (5 bases). Between the trimmed V and J ends, which lost 0 bases and 4 bases, there was a span of 12 bases. CDR1 and CDR2 (germline): SGHRS, YFSETQ. The CDR3 is made up of 15 amino acids. CDR3 region: CASSLVQGRADTQYF. CDR3 nucleotides: TGCGCCAGCAGCTTGGTGCAGGGAAGGGCAGATACGCAGTATTTT.

This chain links TRBV27 with TRBJ1-6; a possible D gene is TRBD1 (5 bases). CDR3 length: 14 amino acids. Trimming took 5 bases from V and 9 from J, leaving 14 bases between them. Germline loops: CDR1 MNHEY, CDR2 SMNVEV (reference sequence). CDR3 in amino acids: CASSGVGGRSPLHF. The CDR3 region has the DNA TGTGCCAGCAGTGGGGTGGGGGGACGTTCACCCCTCCACTTT.

This chain connects TRBV10-3 to TRBJ1-6; TRBD1 is a possible D gene (6 bases). Trimming took off 4 bases at V and 8 bases at J, with 12 bases between the two ends. Germline V gene data show CDR1 as ENHRY and CDR2 as SYGVKD. The CDR3 is made up of 14 amino acids. Written as DNA, the CDR3 is TGTGCCATCAGTGGGGCGGGGGGCGATTCACCCCTCCACTTT. Amino acids: CAISGAGGDSPLHF.

This clone appeared a few times. The genes are TRBV28 and TRBJ2-7, with 9 nucleotides matching TRBD2. The CDR3 runs to 16 residues. The V segment lost 3 bases and the J segment 0 bases; nucleotides outside the gene matches: 6. Germline V CDR1 and CDR2: MDHEN, SYDVKM. The DNA for the CDR3 is TGTGCCAGCAGTTTGACGCGACTAGCGGACTCCTACGAGCAGTACTTC. As protein: CASSLTRLADSYEQYF.

This clone was detected a few times. The chain links TRBV9 to TRBJ2-3; TRBD2 aligns across 8 bases. Trimming took 3 bases from V and 2 from J; bases not matched to a gene: 8. This CDR3 has 16 amino acids. Germline V gene lookup returns CDR1 SGDLS and CDR2 YYNGEE. DNA of the CDR3: TGTGCCAGCAGCGGAGCGGGAGAGGCGATCACAGATACGCAGTATTTT. Translated: CASSGAGEAITDTQYF.

The genes are TRBV18 and TRBJ2-7, with 8 bases that match TRBD1. Looked up from germline, CDR1 is KGHSH and CDR2 is LQKENI. This CDR3 contains 15 residues. The V gene end was trimmed by 3 bases and the J gene end by 2 bases; junction bases not matched to a gene: 6. The CDR3 nucleotides read TGTGCCAGCTCACCCCCGGGACAGGTGGCCTACGAGCAGTACTTC. Translating it yields CASSPPGQVAYEQYF. The full variable domain, with the rest looked up from reference TRBV18 and TRBJ2-7, is NAGVMQNPRHLVRRRGQEARLRCSPMKGHSHVYWYRQLPEEGLKFMVYLQKENIIDESGMPKERFSAEFPKEGPSILRIQQVVRGDSAAYFCASSPPGQVAYEQYFGPGTRLTVT.

As regards this clone: Other DNA sequences from this sample encode an identical CDR3 as well. The V gene is TRBV6-2 or TRBV6-3, the J gene TRBJ2-2, with a weak D call TRBD1 (5 bases). Trimming took off 0 bases at V and 2 bases at J, with 10 bases between the two ends. The CDR3 is 16 residues long. Germline CDR1 MNHEY, CDR2 SVGEGT. CDR3 coding DNA: TGTGCCAGCAGTTACTCGAGGCGGACAAACACCGGGGAGCTGTTTTTT. Translated: CASSYSRRTNTGELFF.

The rearrangement joins TRBV19 to TRBJ2-3; 12 bases fit TRBD2. The CDR3 has 19 residues. From germline, CDR1 is LNHDA and CDR2 SQIVND (reference sequence). V shed 5 bases, J shed 2 bases, and the junction held 14 bases outside the gene matches. CDR3 amino acids: CASSLSLAGGPFTTDTQYF. CDR3 nucleotide sequence: TGTGCCAGTAGTCTTTCTCTAGCGGGAGGGCCGTTTACCACAGATACGCAGTATTTT.

This chain links TRBV5-4 with TRBJ1-2; 9 bases agree with TRBD1. The CDR3 covers 13 residues. CDR1 is SGHNT and CDR2 is YYREEE in the germline V gene (reference sequence). V gave up 4 bases and J gave up 12 bases; unmatched junction bases: 10. CDR3 amino acids: CASSETRDRAHTF. As DNA, the CDR3 is TGTGCCAGCAGCGAGACCCGGGACAGGGCACACACCTTC.

The V gene is TRBV9, the J gene TRBJ1-4; 9 nucleotides agree with TRBD1. The V gene end was trimmed by 3 bases and the J gene end by 8 bases; junction bases not matched to a gene: 2. The CDR3 contains 13 residues. Germline-derived CDR1 and CDR2 are SGDLS and YYNGEE. The CDR3 coding sequence is TGTGCCAGCAGCGGGACAGGGGACGAAAAACTGTTTTTT. Translating gives CASSGTGDEKLFF. Using reference TRBV9 and TRBJ1-4 for the parts outside the CDR3, the full variable domain is DSGVTQTPKHLITATGQRVTLRCSPRSGDLSVYWYQQSLDQGLQFLIQYYNGEERAKGNILERFSAQQFPDLHSELNLSSLELGDSALYFCASSGTGDEKLFFGSGTQLSVL.

The chain recombines TRBV11-1 with TRBJ2-7; 10 nucleotides match TRBD1. CDR1 is SGHAT, CDR2 FQDESV, per germline (reference sequence). CDR3 length equals 14 residues. V lost 5 bases and J lost 4; bases outside the gene matches: 5. CDR3 coding DNA: TGTGCCAGCAGCGCGGACAGGGGGGGTTACGAGCAGTACTTC. Protein: CASSADRGGYEQYF.

The chain has TRBV7-2 and TRBJ1-2; TRBD1 matches at 7 bases. Germline-derived CDR1 and CDR2 are SGHTA and FQGNSA. CDR3 length: 14 amino acids. V trimming: 1 base; J trimming: 8 bases; junction bases outside the gene matches: 7. The CDR3 region is CASSLGTTGYGYTF. CDR3 nucleotides: TGTGCCAGCAGCTTAGGCACGACAGGGTACGGCTACACCTTC.

This chain connects TRBV27 to TRBJ2-5, with 8 nucleotides matching TRBD1. The V segment lost 5 bases and the J segment 6 bases; nucleotides outside the gene matches: 17. Germline V CDR1 and CDR2: MNHEY, SMNVEV (reference sequence). The CDR3 spans 17 residues. CDR3 residues: CASSPQGAGLPGQTQYF. The CDR3 DNA reads as TGTGCCAGCAGTCCCCAGGGGGCGGGACTGCCAGGGCAGACCCAGTACTTC.